These T cell receptor beta chains were read from a single sample in a study of beta chain features in type 1 diabetes. The protocol was immunoSEQ multiplex PCR, while the TCRdb copy is restricted to in-frame clones and leaves out a portion. Among around 99,000 clones listed, almost 40% were seen once. Sequencing input: stem cell memory CD4+ T cells from blood. Receptors originate from a young woman in good health. Both conserved end residues are part of each CDR3. The D gene is left open where the match is weak. Size tells how often a clone was seen (once, few, many) or the class of an expanded clone, and some rows leave it out.

abundance,v_gene,d_gene,j_gene,CDR3aa,CDR3nt
-,TRBV14,TRBD2,TRBJ2-1,CASSQGQNLAGVPNEQFF,TGTGCCAGCAGCCAAGGGCAGAATCTGGCGGGAGTTCCCAATGAGCAGTTCTTC
-,TRBV18,TRBD1,TRBJ2-5,CASSAGQGPSETQYF,TGTGCCAGCTCCGCGGGACAGGGGCCCTCGGAGACCCAGTACTTC
few,TRBV11-2,TRBD2,TRBJ2-5,CASSLGAGGTIGETQYF,TGTGCCAGCAGCTTAGGAGCGGGAGGGACTATCGGAGAGACCCAGTACTTC
-,TRBV29-1,TRBD1,TRBJ1-2,CSVELDRNRGYGYTF,TGCAGCGTTGAACTGGACAGGAACCGGGGCTATGGCTACACCTTC
-,TRBV5-1,TRBD2,TRBJ2-5,CASSLLPGGYQETQYF,TGCGCCAGCAGCCTTCTTCCGGGGGGGTATCAAGAGACCCAGTACTTC
-,TRBV14,TRBD1,TRBJ2-7,CASSKGTGNKQYF,TGTGCCAGCAGCAAAGGGACAGGGAATAAGCAGTACTTC
-,TRBV18,TRBD1,TRBJ1-1,CASSSRQGATEAFF,TGTGCCAGCTCATCGAGACAGGGGGCAACTGAAGCTTTCTTT
-,TRBV7-3,TRBD1,TRBJ2-1,CASSPRGGAGQGYNEQFF,TGTGCCAGCAGCCCCCGGGGGGGCGCGGGACAGGGGTACAATGAGCAGTTCTTC
-,TRBV9,TRBD1,TRBJ2-5,CASSTFGQGQETQYF,TGTGCCAGCAGCACCTTCGGACAGGGCCAAGAGACCCAGTACTTC
-,TRBV7-9,TRBD2,TRBJ2-7,CASSLALTGAGGDYEQYF,TGTGCCAGCAGCTTAGCCCTCACGGGAGCGGGGGGGGATTACGAGCAGTACTTC
-,TRBV11-2,TRBD1,TRBJ2-7,CASSLGPGQAYYEQYF,TGTGCCAGCAGCTTAGGGCCGGGACAGGCTTACTACGAGCAGTACTTC
-,TRBV6-1,TRBD2,TRBJ2-1,CASSERASGKNEQFF,TGTGCCAGCAGTGAAAGGGCTAGCGGGAAGAATGAGCAGTTCTTC
-,TRBV7-2,-,TRBJ2-4,CASSLAPSGTLGRLAKNIQYF,TGTGCCAGCAGCTTAGCCCCTTCCGGGACACTGGGACGACTAGCCAAAAACATTCAGTACTTC
once,TRBV2,TRBD1,TRBJ2-3,CASRLTGDSVDTQYF,TGTGCCAGCCGATTGACAGGGGATTCGGTAGATACGCAGTATTTT
-,TRBV19,-,TRBJ1-5,CASRSWGPQGRNQPQHF,TGTGCCAGTAGATCATGGGGCCCACAGGGTCGCAATCAGCCCCAGCATTTT
-,TRBV6-5,TRBD2,TRBJ2-7,CASSYSMGLAAYEQYF,TGTGCCAGCAGTTACTCGATGGGGCTAGCGGCCTACGAGCAGTACTTC
few,TRBV28,TRBD2,TRBJ2-7,CASSFMGGSATYEQYF,TGTGCCAGCAGTTTCATGGGGGGGAGCGCTACCTACGAGCAGTACTTC
-,TRBV28,-,TRBJ2-4,CASKNTGYLAKNIQYF,TGTGCCAGCAAGAACACAGGGTATCTAGCCAAAAACATTCAGTACTTC
-,TRBV9,-,TRBJ2-5,CASSVDPSSGETQYF,TGTGCCAGCAGCGTAGATCCTAGTTCCGGAGAGACCCAGTACTTC
-,TRBV4-1,-,TRBJ2-7,CASSQGVRYEQYF,TGCGCCAGCAGCCAAGGGGTGCGGTACGAGCAGTACTTC
few,TRBV4-3,TRBD2,TRBJ2-7,CASSLASGRRYEQYF,TGCGCCAGCAGCCTCGCTAGCGGGAGGCGCTACGAGCAGTACTTC
once,TRBV30,TRBD2,TRBJ2-7,CAWSPGLAGVEQYF,TGTGCCTGGAGCCCCGGACTAGCGGGAGTCGAGCAGTACTTC
-,TRBV7-9,TRBD1,TRBJ1-2,CASSPQGQGGYTF,TGTGCCAGCAGCCCCCAAGGACAGGGAGGCTACACCTTC
-,TRBV27,-,TRBJ2-4,CASSPPGSFKNIQYF,TGTGCCAGCAGTCCCCCTGGGAGTTTTAAAAACATTCAGTACTTC
few,TRBV10-3,-,TRBJ2-7,CAISKKEATYEQYF,TGTGCCATCAGTAAAAAGGAGGCGACCTACGAGCAGTACTTC
-,TRBV6-1,TRBD2,TRBJ2-3,CASSETSGGSTDTQYF,TGTGCCAGCAGTGAGACTAGCGGAGGATCCACAGATACGCAGTATTTT
-,TRBV5-1,TRBD1,TRBJ2-7,CASSSSTGTGYYEQYF,TGCGCCAGCAGCTCCTCAACCGGGACAGGATATTACGAGCAGTACTTC
few,TRBV5-1,-,TRBJ2-6,CASSSGTPGANVLTF,TGCGCCAGCAGCTCTGGGACACCTGGGGCCAACGTCCTGACTTTC
-,TRBV7-9,-,TRBJ2-1,CASSFGANNEQFF,TGTGCCAGCAGCTTTGGGGCTAACAATGAGCAGTTCTTC
-,TRBV30,TRBD1,TRBJ1-4,CASIYRGGNEKLFF,TGTGCCTCGATCTACAGGGGAGGAAATGAAAAACTGTTTTTT
-,TRBV2,TRBD1,TRBJ1-1,CASNFGQGVWNTEAFF,TGTGCCAGCAATTTCGGACAGGGGGTATGGAACACTGAAGCTTTCTTT
few,TRBV6-5,TRBD1,TRBJ1-1,CASSPTDRVVVAFF,TGTGCCAGCAGTCCGACCGACAGGGTAGTGGTGGCTTTCTTT
few,TRBV15,-,TRBJ2-3,CATSREGGATDTQYF,TGTGCCACCAGCAGAGAGGGGGGAGCCACAGATACGCAGTATTTT
-,TRBV11-2,TRBD2,TRBJ2-7,CASSFRREAAYEQYF,TGTGCCAGCAGCTTTAGGCGGGAGGCCGCATACGAGCAGTACTTC
few,TRBV6-5,-,TRBJ2-4,CASSYHRPVAKNIQYF,TGTGCCAGCAGTTACCACAGGCCCGTAGCCAAAAACATTCAGTACTTC
-,TRBV13,TRBD1,TRBJ1-3,CASSHPPHTGGGNTIYF,TGTGCCAGCAGCCACCCGCCACACACAGGGGGCGGAAACACCATATATTTT
-,TRBV28,TRBD1,TRBJ2-7,CASSSPGQGDYEQYF,TGTGCCAGCAGTTCTCCGGGACAGGGAGACTACGAGCAGTACTTC
-,TRBV28,-,TRBJ2-7,CASNVRFTYEQYF,TGTGCCAGCAACGTTCGGTTTACCTACGAGCAGTACTTC
-,TRBV7-9,-,TRBJ1-1,CASSLAWGVGDTEAFF,TGTGCCAGCAGCTTAGCCTGGGGGGTCGGGGACACTGAAGCTTTCTTT
few,TRBV30,TRBD1,TRBJ2-2,CAWMSGTGPNTGELFF,TGTGCCTGGATGTCAGGGACAGGGCCCAACACCGGGGAGCTGTTTTTT
-,TRBV4-1,TRBD2,TRBJ2-3,CASSQVGLEKLAGATDTQYF,TGCGCCAGCAGCCAAGTGGGTCTGGAGAAACTAGCGGGAGCGACAGATACGCAGTATTTT
few,TRBV5-6,TRBD1,TRBJ1-1,CASSPLGQGATEAFF,TGTGCCAGCAGCCCCCTGGGACAGGGGGCGACTGAAGCTTTCTTT
-,TRBV28,-,TRBJ1-2,CASRRVFYGYTF,TGTGCCAGCAGAAGAGTCTTCTATGGCTACACCTTC
few,TRBV7-9,-,TRBJ1-2,CASSLARGDGYGYTF,TGTGCCAGCAGCTTAGCCAGGGGTGATGGCTATGGCTACACCTTC
few,TRBV5-6,-,TRBJ2-7,CASSSKQYF,TGTGCCAGCAGCTCCAAGCAGTACTTC
-,TRBV5-1,TRBD1,TRBJ2-4,CASSTTGGVLAKNIQYF,TGCGCCAGCAGCACAACAGGGGGTGTACTAGCCAAAAACATTCAGTACTTC
few,TRBV13,-,TRBJ2-3,CASSLGPITDTQYF,TGTGCCAGCAGCTTGGGCCCAATCACAGATACGCAGTATTTT
-,TRBV5-8,TRBD2,TRBJ2-1,CASIAGGPYNEQFF,TGTGCCAGTATAGCGGGAGGGCCGTACAATGAGCAGTTCTTC
-,TRBV9,-,TRBJ2-3,CASSVVPGGRDTDTQYF,TGTGCCAGCAGCGTAGTCCCCGGGGGGCGGGACACAGATACGCAGTATTTT
-,TRBV6-5,TRBD1,TRBJ2-3,CASSLRQGKDTQYF,TGTGCCAGCAGTCTCCGACAGGGGAAGGATACGCAGTATTTT
-,TRBV11-1,-,TRBJ1-3,CASSFKSSGNTIYF,TGTGCCAGCAGCTTTAAGTCCAGTGGAAACACCATATATTTT
few,TRBV18,-,TRBJ1-1,CASSPSGARNTEAFF,TGTGCCAGCTCACCATCAGGGGCGAGGAACACTGAAGCTTTCTTT
few,TRBV6-5,TRBD2,TRBJ2-5,CAISGTGGETQYF,TGTGCCATCAGTGGTACGGGAGGAGAGACCCAGTACTTC
-,TRBV2,-,TRBJ1-4,CASSEQAVATNEKLFF,TGTGCCAGCAGTGAACAGGCAGTTGCAACTAATGAAAAACTGTTTTTT